This TCR beta chain was obtained from a study of T cell responses to AZD1222 COVID-19 vaccine. Regarding this clone: Its antigen is not identified.

Study conclusions and caveats: Recipients of two AZD1222 doses showed rising Spike-specific TCR breadth and depth.

CDR1 is SEHNR, CDR2 FQNEAQ, per germline (reference sequence). Trimming cost V 2 bases and J 5 bases; bases outside gene matches: 2. The length of the CDR3 is 13 residues. Generated by immunoSEQ multiplex PCR, the TCRdb table keeps only in-frame clones and is missing some. The sample carries roughly 85,000 clones, about 86% recorded once. The rearrangement uses TRBV7-9 and TRBJ1-2; 7 bases are a match to TRBD1. Specimen: peripheral blood, collected on day 0 of AZD1222 vaccination. This TCR was sampled from an adult in good health. The CDR3 reads CASSLSGQYGYTF. CDR3 DNA sequence: TGTGCCAGCAGCTTATCGGGACAGTATGGCTACACCTTC.